This TCR beta chain was sequenced in a study of neurological immune-mediated disorders. V was clipped by 5 bases and J by 9 bases, with 14 bases between them. The germline V gene encodes CDR1 SGHAT and CDR2 FQDESV (reference sequence). The CDR3 consists of 13 residues. This clonotype was seen repeatedly, ten times or more. A 10-nucleotide random UMI tagged transcripts in template-switch 5'RACE cDNA synthesis. One entry per CDR3 protein, called by TCRdb with MiXCR from the 5' RACE reads. This sample has around 40,000 distinct CDR3 sequences, with about 12% found just once. The sequence came from a female donor in good health. This chain links TRBV11-1 with TRBJ2-1; possibly TRBD2 for D (5 bases). Sample: PBMCs. CDR3 sequence: CASSITPAGEQFF. Written as DNA, the CDR3 is TGTGCCAGCAGCATAACCCCTGCGGGTGAGCAGTTCTTC.